The 31 T cell receptor beta chains in this list originate from one sample, sequenced in a study of cytomegalovirus exposure and HLA in healthy donors (dated by TCRdb to the late 2010s). The receptor library was made with the immunoSEQ multiplex PCR assay. A mixture of 60 forward primers for TCR Vbeta segments and 13 reverse primers for TCR Jbeta segments was used in the multiplex PCR. TCRdb re-hosts the immuneACCESS table, in-frame sequences only. Its copies lack some clones; in the studies checked, an unresolved V gene accounts for under half of them, and the cause for the rest is not known. The sample table contains approximately 78,000 clones; only one count was recorded for 84% of them. Of the sample, roughly 2.4% falls within the top ten clones. Input material: PBMCs. Receptors originate from a woman aged 45 to 65 in good health and CMV-seronegative.

Only a few counts were recorded for this clone. CDR3 sequence: CASSLVEDTGELFF. CDR3 bases: TGTGCCAGCAGCTTGGTAGAGGACACCGGGGAGCTGTTTTTT. The chain recombines TRBV5-6 with TRBJ2-2, with D unclear. Trimming took off 0 bases at V and 3 bases at J, with 6 bases between the two ends. Germline CDR1 SGHDT, CDR2 YYEEEE. The CDR3 consists of 14 residues.

The chain couples TRBV27 to TRBJ2-3; D remains ambiguous. The CDR3 is made up of 11 amino acids. Per the germline V gene, CDR1 is MNHEY and CDR2 is SMNVEV (reference sequence). The V end lost 5 bases, the J end lost 2 bases, and 2 bases lay between the germline ends. CDR3 DNA sequence: TGTGCCAGCAGTCACACAGATACGCAGTATTTT. Residues: CASSHTDTQYF.

The rearrangement joins TRBV7-9 to TRBJ2-1; D unclear. Trimming left V 0 bases short and J 9 bases short, with 12 bases between. The CDR3 covers 14 residues. CDR1 is SEHNR and CDR2 is FQNEAQ in the germline V gene (reference sequence). CDR3 protein: CASSLAEAVSEQFF. The CDR3 coding sequence is TGTGCCAGCAGCTTAGCTGAGGCTGTATCTGAGCAGTTCTTC.

The rearrangement links TRBV7-2 to TRBJ2-5, with unresolved D. The CDR3 has 11 amino acids. CDR1 and CDR2 (germline): SGHTA, FQGNSA. Trimming left V 6 bases short and J 3 bases short, with 5 bases between. In nucleotides, the CDR3 is TGTGCCAGCAGTCCCAAAGAGACCCAGTACTTC. Its protein is CASSPKETQYF.

This chain links TRBV7-9 with TRBJ2-3; 10 nucleotides align to TRBD2. CDR1 is SEHNR, CDR2 FQNEAQ, per germline (reference sequence). V lost 7 bases to trimming and J lost 3 bases; unmatched junction nucleotides: 13. CDR3 size: 17 residues. This CDR3 reads CASKGGASGRATDTQYF. CDR3 coding DNA: TGTGCCAGCAAGGGGGGGGCTAGCGGGAGAGCGACAGATACGCAGTATTTT.

Only one count was recorded for this clone. The V call is TRBV6-5, the J call TRBJ2-4; no clear D gene. Germline assignment: CDR1 MNHEY and CDR2 SVGAGI. V was shortened by 2 bases and J by 3 bases, with 14 bases between the two germline ends. The CDR3 length is 16 residues. The DNA for the CDR3 is TGTGCCAGCAGTTACGACTTCTACGTAGGCAAAAACATTCAGTACTTC. Protein product: CASSYDFYVGKNIQYF.

The J gene is TRBJ2-6, the V gene TRBV19, with D unclear. Germline V gives CDR1 LNHDA, CDR2 SQIVND (reference sequence). Trimming took 1 base from V and 4 from J, leaving 8 bases between them. The CDR3 is made up of 15 amino acids. Written as DNA, the CDR3 is TGTGCCAGTAGTATAGGAGCCCCCGGGGCCAACGTCCTGACTTTC. This encodes CASSIGAPGANVLTF.

The chain links TRBV28 to TRBJ1-5; no firm D call. V lost 5 bases, J lost 7 bases, and 9 bases lay in between. The V gene's germline CDR1 is MDHEN and CDR2 SYDVKM. The CDR3 length is 12 residues. Here the CDR3 DNA reads TGTGCCAGCAGTCTGGGAGGACAGCCCCAGCATTTT. Protein product: CASSLGGQPQHF.

This chain connects TRBV2 to TRBJ2-3; 8 bases are shared with TRBD2. The CDR3 spans 15 residues. Trimming removed 9 bases from V and 7 bases from J; junction bases left unmatched: 15. CDR1 is SNHLY, CDR2 FYNNEI, per germline. CDR3 protein: CARGPPGGRRNTQYF. The CDR3 DNA follows: TGTGCCAGGGGGCCCCCCGGCGGGAGGAGGAATACGCAGTATTTT.

V usage is TRBV29-1 and J usage is TRBJ2-5; 13 bases line up with TRBD2. V was clipped by 6 bases and J by 3 bases; unmatched bases: 7. Germline CDR1 is SQVTM and CDR2 is ANQGSEA. The CDR3 is 15 residues long. The CDR3 DNA reads TGCAGCGTAGAGACTAGCGGGGGGTTTGAAGAGACCCAGTACTTC. Protein product: CSVETSGGFEETQYF.

The chain joins TRBV4-1 to TRBJ2-7; tentative D call: TRBD2 (5 bases). This CDR3 has 15 amino acids. The ends were cut back, 1 base at V and 4 bases at J, with 14 bases in the middle. Germline V gives CDR1 MGHRA, CDR2 YSYEKL. Here the CDR3 reads CASSQVHPGGYEQYF. DNA for the CDR3: TGCGCCAGCAGCCAAGTTCATCCAGGCGGGTACGAGCAGTACTTC.

V is TRBV5-1 and J is TRBJ2-2; TRBD2 aligns across 13 bases. Germline assignment: CDR1 SGHRS and CDR2 YFSETQ. The length of the CDR3 is 16 residues. V gave up 4 bases and J gave up 5 bases; unmatched junction bases: 5. The CDR3 coding sequence is TGCGCCAGCAGCGGAAAGGGACTAGCGGGGACCGGGGAGCTGTTTTTT. This translates into CASSGKGLAGTGELFF.

The chain couples TRBV25-1 to TRBJ2-2, with D perhaps matching TRBD1 (6 bases). V dropped 4 bases and J dropped 2 bases, with 20 bases sitting between them. In germline, CDR1 is MGHDK, CDR2 SYGVNS. There are 18 residues in the CDR3. DNA for the CDR3: TGTGCCAGCAGTGGCCGGGACAACCGTTTTCTTAACACCGGGGAGCTGTTTTTT. It specifies CASSGRDNRFLNTGELFF.

This sequence joins TRBV7-3 and TRBJ1-1, with a possible D match to TRBD1 (5 bases). Germline V gene sequence: CDR1 SGHTA, CDR2 FQGTGA. V shed 5 bases and J shed 0 bases, with 13 bases lying between them. The CDR3 loop spans 15 amino acids. The CDR3 DNA reads TGTGCCAGCAGCACCCAGGGAACATTGAACACTGAAGCTTTCTTT. As protein: CASSTQGTLNTEAFF.

This chain joins TRBV27 and TRBJ2-3, with 7 bases matching TRBD2. This CDR3 is 15 amino acids long. Trimming cost V 3 bases and J 3 bases; bases outside gene matches: 6. Looked up from germline, CDR1 is MNHEY and CDR2 is SMNVEV (reference sequence). This CDR3 reads CASSLRGGRTDTQYF. The CDR3, as DNA: TGTGCCAGCAGTTTGAGGGGAGGGAGAACAGATACGCAGTATTTT.

V gene TRBV14 combines with J gene TRBJ1-2; no clear D. The CDR3 is made up of 12 amino acids. The germline V and J ends were trimmed by 4 bases and 2 bases, with 5 bases remaining between them. Germline assignment: CDR1 SGHDN and CDR2 FVKESK. CDR3 sequence: CASSPSNYGYTF. In nucleotides, the CDR3 is TGTGCCAGCAGCCCCTCCAACTATGGCTACACCTTC.

The V gene is TRBV28, the J gene TRBJ2-7; 7 bases fit TRBD1. The CDR3 covers 15 residues. Germline trimming cut 5 bases from V and 5 bases from J; bases unmatched to any gene: 12. CDR1 is MDHEN and CDR2 is SYDVKM in the germline V gene. In nucleotides, the CDR3 is TGTGCCAGCAGTCCCCTGTTACAGGGGCAGCACGAGCAGTACGTC. Amino acids: CASSPLLQGQHEQYV.

CDR3: CASSAGGTEAFF. The CDR3 DNA follows: TGTGCCAGCAGCGCAGGGGGGACTGAAGCTTTCTTT. The rearrangement joins TRBV5-5 to TRBJ1-1, with 7 nucleotides matching TRBD1. This CDR3 region has 12 residues. Germline CDR1 is SGHKS and CDR2 is YYEKEE (reference sequence). With V trimmed by 4 bases and J by 5 bases, 2 bases remained unmatched.

The genes are TRBV27 and TRBJ2-1, with D possibly matching TRBD2 (5 bases). CDR1 MNHEY and CDR2 SMNVEV come from the germline V gene (reference sequence). Trimming pared 0 bases from V and 0 bases from J, leaving 9 bases between. The CDR3 consists of 16 residues. Written as DNA, the CDR3 is TGTGCCAGCAGTTTATCCTGGGAGTACTCCTACAATGAGCAGTTCTTC. It codes for CASSLSWEYSYNEQFF.

J is TRBJ2-7 and V is TRBV29-1, with 16 bases identical to TRBD2. Trimming removed 7 bases from V and 2 bases from J; junction bases left unmatched: 5. The CDR3 covers 15 residues. The germline V gene encodes CDR1 SQVTM and CDR2 ANQGSEA. The CDR3 region is CSAGLAGGPPYEQYF. The DNA of the CDR3 is TGCAGCGCGGGACTAGCGGGAGGGCCCCCCTACGAGCAGTACTTC.

V is TRBV5-1 and J is TRBJ1-1, with 9 bases fitting TRBD1. The CDR3 loop spans 15 amino acids. V was pared by 3 bases and J by 1 base, with 4 bases of the junction left unmatched. Germline V gene sequence: CDR1 SGHRS, CDR2 YFSETQ. DNA for the CDR3: TGCGCCAGCAGCTCGGACAGGGGTAAGAACACTGAAGCTTTCTTT. Residues: CASSSDRGKNTEAFF.

The chain has TRBV5-1 and TRBJ2-2, with 7 nucleotides matching TRBD2. The J segment lost 3 bases and the V segment lost 2 bases, leaving 7 bases of the junction unmatched. CDR3 size: 16 residues. Looked up from germline, CDR1 is SGHRS and CDR2 is YFSETQ. The CDR3 is CASSFLSGTYTGELFF. The CDR3 region has the DNA TGCGCCAGCAGCTTTTTGAGCGGGACTTACACCGGGGAGCTGTTTTTT.

V and J are TRBV7-6 and TRBJ2-5; 9 bases fit TRBD2. The CDR3 totals 15 residues. CDR1 is SGHVS and CDR2 is FNYEAQ in the germline V gene. Losses at the gene ends were 4 bases for V and 4 bases for J; bases not matched to a gene: 7. The CDR3 here is CASSSSSGEGETQYF. CDR3 coding DNA: TGTGCCAGCAGCTCATCTAGCGGGGAGGGAGAGACCCAGTACTTC.

The J gene is TRBJ2-3, the V gene TRBV30; 8 nucleotides align to TRBD2. Germline CDR1 GTSNPN, CDR2 SVGIG (reference sequence). V shed 2 bases and J 3 bases; nucleotides not matched to a gene: 1. The CDR3 has 13 residues. CDR3 residues: CAWSSGGTDTQYF. In DNA, the CDR3 is TGTGCCTGGAGTTCGGGGGGGACAGATACGCAGTATTTT.

This sequence joins TRBV5-1 and TRBJ2-7; 10 nucleotides agree with TRBD1. V gave up 4 bases and J gave up 4 bases; unmatched junction bases: 8. CDR1 SGHRS and CDR2 YFSETQ come from the germline V gene. The CDR3 is 15 amino acids. CDR3 amino acids: CASSMQGQGPYEQYF. CDR3 DNA sequence: TGCGCCAGCAGCATGCAGGGACAGGGGCCATACGAGCAGTACTTC. Full variable domain (remainder filled in from reference TRBV5-1 and TRBJ2-7): KAGVTQTPRYLIKTRGQQVTLSCSPISGHRSVSWYQQTPGQGLQFLFEYFSETQRNKGNFPGRFSGRQFSNSRSEMNVSTLELGDSALYLCASSMQGQGPYEQYFGPGTRLTVT.

This chain links TRBV2 with TRBJ1-4; D perhaps matches TRBD1 (5 bases). Trimming cost V 0 bases and J 3 bases, with 14 bases left between them. The CDR3 contains 17 residues. Germline V gene sequence: CDR1 SNHLY, CDR2 FYNNEI. The CDR3 is CASSEARWGAANEKLFF. The CDR3 DNA follows: TGTGCCAGCAGTGAAGCGCGGTGGGGCGCAGCTAATGAAAAACTGTTTTTT.

This clone was seen a few times. V usage is TRBV4-3 and J usage is TRBJ1-4; TRBD1 agrees at 7 bases. The length of the CDR3 is 15 residues. With 3 bases clipped from V and 5 bases from J, the junction kept 6 bases outside the gene matches. The V gene's germline CDR1 is LGHNA and CDR2 YSLEER. The CDR3, as DNA: TGCGCCAGCAGCCAGGACAGGCTAAGGAATGAAAAACTGTTTTTT. Its protein product is CASSQDRLRNEKLFF.

The sample holds a few counts of this clone. V gene TRBV6-5 combines with J gene TRBJ1-1, with D possibly being TRBD1 (5 bases). The CDR3 has 13 residues. The ends were cut back, 0 bases at V and 6 bases at J, with 8 bases in the middle. Per germline, CDR1 MNHEY and CDR2 SVGAGI. The CDR3 protein is CASSYSSGSEAFF. The CDR3, as DNA: TGTGCCAGCAGTTACTCTTCAGGGTCTGAAGCTTTCTTT.

This clone was seen a single time. The V call is TRBV11-3, the J call TRBJ2-3; TRBD1 might be the D (6 bases). V was cut by 5 bases and J by 4 bases, with 16 bases left in between. This CDR3 comprises 15 residues. From germline, CDR1 is SGHNT and CDR2 YENEEA. In DNA form, the CDR3 reads TGTGCCAGCAGCGAGGAGGCAGGGGACGCAGATACGCAGTATTTT. As protein: CASSEEAGDADTQYF.

The chain combines TRBV9 with TRBJ1-2, with 9 bases aligning to TRBD1. V dropped 3 bases and J dropped 5; count of bases not matched to a gene: 5. Per the germline V gene, CDR1 is SGDLS and CDR2 is YYNGEE. This CDR3 has 14 amino acids. CDR3 sequence (DNA): TGTGCCAGCAGCGAGGGGACAGGGCCTTATGGCTACACCTTC. Translating it yields CASSEGTGPYGYTF.

This clone has a single count. The chain carries TRBV9 and TRBJ1-3; unclear D gene. The ends were cut back, 0 bases at V and 0 bases at J, with 16 bases in the middle. Germline V gene data show CDR1 as SGDLS and CDR2 as YYNGEE. The CDR3 sequence is 18 residues long. Here the CDR3 DNA reads TGTGCCAGCAGCGTAGATGTCGGCCGGAGACCCTCTGGAAACACCATATATTTT. Translation gives CASSVDVGRRPSGNTIYF.